This T cell receptor beta chain derives from a study of control samples from healthy donors and cancer patients. The sample holds one count of this clone. At the DNA level, this CDR3 is encoded by other sequences in the same sample as well. There are 12 residues in the CDR3. V was trimmed by 6 bases and J by 1 base, leaving 4 bases between them. Germline CDR1 reads MNHEY; CDR2 reads SVGEGT. Sequencing was performed with immunoSEQ multiplex PCR; in TCRdb, only in-frame clones are kept and a portion is missing. Among under 150,000 clones, roughly 91% were seen once, and the ten largest hold over 6.5%. V and J are TRBV6-2 or TRBV6-3 and TRBJ2-4; D gene ambiguous. Material for sequencing was blood. The origin of this receptor is a man aged 35 to 55 in good health. The DNA of the CDR3 is TGTGCCAGCAGCTTGGCCAAAAACATTCAGTACTTC. Residues: CASSLAKNIQYF.